This TCR beta chain was recovered during a study of naive and memory T cell subsets (dated by TCRdb to 2017 to 2019). About the full investigation: The study applied an open-source, UMI-based TCR alpha and beta sequencing pipeline to sorted naive and memory peripheral blood T cell subsets. The results of the functional CMV T cell responses matched the IgG serology results in every case. RNA was DNase-treated and reverse transcribed with TCR constant-region primers, mostly using SuperScript III.

The CDR3 holds 20 amino acids from the cysteine to the phenylalanine. The CDR3 DNA has 60 bases and is translated from base 1. From the germline V gene (reference sequence), CDR1 is LGHDT and CDR2 is YNNKEL. V and J are trimmed by 1 base and 3 bases, and the gene matches miss 19 bases of the junction. From the second PCR step onward, the TCR alpha chain libraries and the TCR beta chain libraries were amplified separately. The CMV status of each donor was determined by measuring IFNgamma production from CD4+ T cells after fresh PBMCs had been stimulated overnight with CMV viral lysate. CD4 T cells were positively selected using Miltenyi beads, after which CD8 T cells were positively selected from the CD4-negative fraction. After staining for CD3, CD4, CD8, CD45RA, CD27 and a live/dead dye, cells were sorted on a BD Aria II into four subsets based on CD45RA and CD27. Blood was obtained from a few healthy volunteers, and the blood from each volunteer was fractionated into CD4 and CD8 T cells and subsequently into four differentiation subsets. Roughly 120 ml of peripheral blood was collected from each donor, and PBMC were isolated from the blood using Ficoll-Paque PLUS density-gradient centrifugation. Sorted cells were lysed in RLT buffer, after which RNA was extracted using a Qiagen RNeasy kit and stored at -80 degrees C.

General study outcomes and caveats: The repertoire findings for the naive and memory subsets could not be validated, as no ground truth was available. In both CD4 and CD8 cells, a rise in Gini index and a fall in Shannon and inverse Simpson diversity were observed from naive through CM, EM and EMRA. RNA-based TCR counts may be affected by expression changes linked to T cell activation and differentiation. Each clonotype was defined as a single alpha or beta chain sequence rather than as a paired alpha/beta receptor. After error correction, over 90% of naive TCR sequences appeared only once, giving much steeper abundance distributions than memory subsets. A power law was followed by TCR abundance, with an exponent that differed between naive and memory subsets but was consistent across the three individuals.

This clonotype has ten or more counts. The antigen it binds to is not known. Nothing much larger sits one base from this clone, and base qualities are not available. Library creation used UMI-ligation and nested PCR. To cover both TRBC1 and TRBC2, the beta constant-region primer consisted of an equimolar mix of two oligonucleotides. Four rounds of PCR were used to amplify ligated cDNA, with nested alpha and beta constant-region primers being used together with the SP2 primer. A single-stranded oligonucleotide containing the SP2 primer and a 12-nucleotide UMI was joined to the 3' end of the cDNA by T4 RNA ligase 1. The ligation reaction was incubated at 16°C for about 18-24 hours. PCR2 was typically run as a SYBR Green qPCR and stopped at a predetermined threshold to prevent over-amplification. Every purification after the first one was done using Agencourt AMPure XP magnetic beads. Library amounts were measured by Qubit and library quality was assessed on a TapeStation, where the main peak was expected at around 650 bp. The pooled libraries were sequenced on an Illumina MiSeq using v2 2x251 paired-end kits, which usually yielded 1-2 million reads per sample. Each sample's library went into the pool at approximately 4.3 nM, and roughly 4.5-7.5% PhiX was added to help with cluster recognition. Under the source paper's analysis protocol: Using tag matching that tolerated one base-pair mismatch, Decombinator assigned V and J genes to FASTQ reads that had been processed by Demultiplexor. UMIs were used by Collapsinator to correct both sequencing errors and frequency errors arising from PCR heterogeneity. TCRs were translated and CDR3s were extracted from the conserved cysteine to the FGXG phenylalanine by CDR3Translator, with non-productive sequences being flagged. Gini, Shannon entropy and inverse Simpson indices were calculated on repertoires subsampled to equal numbers of UMI-defined TCRs. Clonotype abundance distributions were fitted to a power law by maximum likelihood within the linear range. On one naive CD8 sample, the pipeline and MIGEC gave similar UMI counts, unique TCR numbers and clonal distributions. A set of some 7,000 CMV-associated CDR3 sequences, compiled from VDJdb and a published dataset, was used to search the repertoires. TCRdb itself trimmed the public reads at Q25 with fastp, ran MiXCR and retained productive beta chains. Every distinct CDR3 protein forms one entry, paired with its most common genes and DNA. These V and J calls derive from TCRdb rather than the authors' analysis. The sample yields 17,000 or so distinct CDR3 sequences; 8.7% were counted once. Around 23% of the sample goes to the ten largest clones.

Sequencing was done on a sample of central memory CD8+ T cells from blood. The cell subset or site label on this specimen signifies: central memory, CD45RA- CD27+. The sequence is built from TRBV3-1 and TRBJ2-5; the central 8 bases match TRBD2. This clonotype was obtained from a human donor in good health. The CDR3 loop reads CASSQGDGGGPGPDEETQYF. In nucleotides, the sequence is TGTGCCAGCAGCCAAGGGGACGGCGGGGGGCCCGGACCCGATGAAGAGACCCAGTACTTC.